What follows is one TCR beta chain and its context. This record comes from a study of regulatory T cells in long-lasting Graves disease. Time point meaning: persistent/refractory GD, antithyroid drugs over 5 years with positive TRAb. Preparation of the TCR library used RNA extracted from PBMCs. Arm-PCR of CDR3 regions and iRepertoire HTBI primers were used to build TCR beta libraries. One entry per CDR3 protein results from TCRdb running MiXCR on the multiplex PCR reads. The sample includes fewer than 550,000 distinct CDR3 sequences, roughly 21% of them seen just once. Germline CDR1 and CDR2: MNHNS and SASEGT. The CDR3 extends over 14 amino acids. Germline trimming cut 5 bases from V and 4 bases from J; bases unmatched to any gene: 6.

The rearrangement links TRBV6-1 to TRBJ1-2; 8 positions match TRBD1. The TCR sequence derives from a female donor with Graves disease. Specimen: peripheral blood mononuclear cells (PBMCs), collected when the disease was refractory, from a patient treated with antithyroid drugs. The CDR3 coding sequence is TGTGCCAGCAGTCAGGGGGCTAGATTCTATGGCTACACCTTC. It yields the protein CASSQGARFYGYTF.